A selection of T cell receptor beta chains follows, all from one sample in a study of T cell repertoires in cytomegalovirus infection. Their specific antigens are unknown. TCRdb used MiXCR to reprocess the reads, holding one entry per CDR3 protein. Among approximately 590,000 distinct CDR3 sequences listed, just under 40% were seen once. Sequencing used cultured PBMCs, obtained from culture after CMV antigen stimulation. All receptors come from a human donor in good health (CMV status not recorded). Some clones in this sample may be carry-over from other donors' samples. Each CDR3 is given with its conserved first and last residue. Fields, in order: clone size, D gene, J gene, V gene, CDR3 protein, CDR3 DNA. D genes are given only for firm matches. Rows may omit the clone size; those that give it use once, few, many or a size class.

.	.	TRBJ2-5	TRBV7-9	CASSPPRGEEETQYF	TGTGCCAGCAGCCCGCCTCGGGGCGAAGAAGAGACCCAGTACTTC
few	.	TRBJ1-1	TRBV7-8	CASSLREAAVNTEAFF	TGTGCCAGCAGCTTACGGGAGGCAGCGGTGAACACTGAAGCTTTCTTT
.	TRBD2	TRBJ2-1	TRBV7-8	CASSSRTSGGVDNEQFF	TGTGCCAGCAGCTCCCGGACTAGCGGGGGGGTTGACAATGAGCAGTTCTTC
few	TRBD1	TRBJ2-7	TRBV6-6	CASSYSGTARGEQYF	TGTGCCAGCAGTTACTCCGGGACAGCTCGTGGAGAGCAGTACTTC
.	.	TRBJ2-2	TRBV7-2	CASSTTGLPTGELFF	TGTGCCAGCAGCACCACAGGGTTGCCCACCGGGGAGCTGTTTTTT
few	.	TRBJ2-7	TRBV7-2	CASSLVPSVEQYF	TGTGCCAGCAGCTTAGTACCTAGCGTCGAGCAGTACTTC
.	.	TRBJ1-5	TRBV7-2	CASSLDGRYQPQHF	TGTGCCAGCAGCTTAGACGGGAGGTATCAGCCCCAGCATTTT
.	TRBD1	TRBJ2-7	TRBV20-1	CSARGGTGTYEQYF	TGCAGTGCTAGAGGCGGGACAGGGACCTACGAGCAGTACTTC
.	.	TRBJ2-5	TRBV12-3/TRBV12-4	CASSLGSSGTQYF	TGTGCCAGCAGTTTAGGGTCGTCGGGGACCCAGTACTTC
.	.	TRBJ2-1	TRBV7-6	CASSTDIYNEQFF	TGTGCCAGCAGCACCGACATCTACAATGAGCAGTTCTTC
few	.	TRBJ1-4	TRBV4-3	CASSQENDEKLFF	TGCGCCAGCAGCCAAGAGAATGATGAAAAACTGTTTTTT
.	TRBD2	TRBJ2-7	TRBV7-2	CASSVGTSYYEQYF	TGTGCCAGCAGCGTCGGGACTAGTTACTACGAGCAGTACTTC
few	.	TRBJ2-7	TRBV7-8	CASSSTWTERYEQYF	TGTGCCAGCAGTTCGACATGGACAGAACGCTACGAGCAGTACTTC
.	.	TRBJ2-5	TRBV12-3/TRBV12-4	CASNPSGYQETQYF	TGTGCCAGCAACCCGAGCGGGTACCAAGAGACCCAGTACTTC
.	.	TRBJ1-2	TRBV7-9	CASSLTDQSVYTF	TGTGCCAGCAGCTTAACCGACCAGTCGGTCTACACCTTC
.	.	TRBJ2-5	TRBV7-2	CASSPGLRQGFETQYF	TGTGCCAGCAGCCCGGGCCTCAGACAAGGCTTTGAGACCCAGTACTTC
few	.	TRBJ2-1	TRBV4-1	CASSQVPGLINNEQFF	TGCGCCAGCAGCCAAGTTCCGGGCCTTATCAACAATGAGCAGTTCTTC
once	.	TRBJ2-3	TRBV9	CASSGRVPHTDTQYF	TGTGCCAGCAGCGGTAGGGTCCCACACACAGATACGCAGTATTTT
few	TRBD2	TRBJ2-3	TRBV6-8	CASSYSTPGLAGGADTQYF	TGTGCCAGCAGTTACTCAACCCCGGGACTAGCGGGGGGGGCAGATACGCAGTATTTT
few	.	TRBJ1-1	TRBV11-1	CASSRTPMNTEAFF	TGTGCCAGCAGCCGGACACCTATGAACACTGAAGCTTTCTTT
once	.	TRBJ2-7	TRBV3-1	CASSSRMDEQYF	TGTGCCAGCAGCTCCCGGATGGACGAGCAGTACTTC
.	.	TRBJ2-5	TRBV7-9	CASSLGIGRETQYF	TGTGCCAGCAGCTTAGGAATAGGGAGGGAGACCCAGTACTTC
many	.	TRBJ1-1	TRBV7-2	CASSPERGFEAFF	TGTGCCAGCAGCCCGGAACGGGGGTTTGAAGCTTTCTTT
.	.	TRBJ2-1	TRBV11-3	CASSSQGGFANEQFF	TGTGCCAGCAGCTCCCAGGGGGGCTTCGCCAATGAGCAGTTCTTC
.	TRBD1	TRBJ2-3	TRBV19	CASSIAGGVLGSQYF	TGTGCCAGTAGTATCGCAGGGGGCGTTTTGGGGTCGCAGTATTTT
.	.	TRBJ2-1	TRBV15	CATSRDRLVPYNEQFF	TGTGCCACCAGCAGAGATCGCCTAGTACCGTACAATGAGCAGTTCTTC
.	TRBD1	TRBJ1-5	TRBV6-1	CASSESAGTGEHF	TGTGCCAGCAGTGAATCAGCGGGGACAGGTGAGCATTTT
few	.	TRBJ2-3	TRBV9	CASSVVGSGADTQYF	TGTGCCAGCAGCGTAGTAGGGTCGGGAGCGGATACGCAGTATTTT
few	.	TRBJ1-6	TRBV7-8	CASSPGLRVTYNSPLHF	TGTGCCAGCAGCCCAGGACTGAGGGTCACCTATAATTCACCCCTCCACTTT
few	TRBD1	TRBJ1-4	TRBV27	CASSQYRGGEKLFF	TGTGCCAGCAGTCAATACAGGGGGGGTGAAAAACTGTTTTTT
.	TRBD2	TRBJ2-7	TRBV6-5	CASSYGGVRDDEQYF	TGTGCCAGCAGTTACGGGGGGGTCAGGGACGACGAGCAGTACTTC
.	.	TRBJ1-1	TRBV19	CASSPRAPPTTEAFF	TGTGCCAGTAGTCCGCGGGCCCCGCCGACCACTGAAGCTTTCTTT
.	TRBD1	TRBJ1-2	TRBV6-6	CASSYIRQGMEGYTF	TGTGCCAGCAGTTACATCAGACAGGGAATGGAAGGCTACACCTTC
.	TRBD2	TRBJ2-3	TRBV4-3	CASSHLGTSGYTDTQYF	TGCGCCAGCAGCCATCTCGGGACTAGCGGATACACAGATACGCAGTATTTT
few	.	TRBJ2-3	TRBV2	CASSAQGHDTDTQYF	TGTGCCAGCAGTGCCCAGGGACACGACACAGATACGCAGTATTTT
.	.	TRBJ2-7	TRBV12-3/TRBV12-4	CASSLRPHEQYF	TGTGCCAGCAGTTTACGCCCCCACGAGCAGTACTTC
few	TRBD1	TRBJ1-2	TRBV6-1	CASSRTGERGYTF	TGTGCCAGCAGTAGGACAGGGGAGCGGGGCTACACCTTC
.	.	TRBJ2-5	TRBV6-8	CASGAPLRQYF	TGTGCCAGCGGGGCCCCCCTCAGACAGTACTTC
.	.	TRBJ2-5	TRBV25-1	CASSELGSEGPQETQYF	TGTGCCAGCAGTGAATTGGGGTCGGAGGGGCCCCAAGAGACCCAGTACTTC
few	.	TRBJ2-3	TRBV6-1	CASSRGAFGGSTDTQYF	TGTGCCAGCAGTCGCGGGGCTTTTGGCGGGAGCACAGATACGCAGTATTTT
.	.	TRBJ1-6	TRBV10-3	CAISESNDSPLHF	TGTGCCATCAGTGAGTCCAATGACTCACCCCTCCACTTT
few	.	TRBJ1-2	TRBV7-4	CASSFGDFSGYTF	TGTGCCAGCAGCTTTGGGGATTTCAGTGGCTACACCTTC
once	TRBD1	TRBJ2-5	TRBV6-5	CASRTTGVRETQYF	TGTGCCAGCAGGACCACAGGGGTTCGGGAGACCCAGTACTTC
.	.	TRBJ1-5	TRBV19	CASWGLGGLQPQHF	TGTGCCAGCTGGGGATTGGGGGGCTTACAGCCCCAGCATTTT
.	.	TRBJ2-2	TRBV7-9	CASSLAWARATGELFF	TGTGCCAGCAGCTTAGCTTGGGCTCGAGCCACCGGGGAGCTGTTTTTT
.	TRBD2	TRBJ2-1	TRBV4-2	CASTLRLAGVNEQFF	TGTGCCAGCACCCTGCGACTAGCGGGAGTTAATGAGCAGTTCTTC
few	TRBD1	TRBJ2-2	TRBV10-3	CAINRQGPNTGELFF	TGTGCCATCAATCGACAGGGGCCGAACACCGGGGAGCTGTTTTTT
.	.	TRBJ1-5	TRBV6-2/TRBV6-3	CASSYRTNQPQHF	TGTGCCAGCAGTTATCGCACCAATCAGCCCCAGCATTTT
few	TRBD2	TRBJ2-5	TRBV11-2	CASSRTSGMAETQYF	TGTGCCAGCTCCCGGACTAGCGGGATGGCGGAGACCCAGTACTTC
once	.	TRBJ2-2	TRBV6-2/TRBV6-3	CASGAGELFF	TGTGCCAGCGGTGCCGGGGAGCTGTTTTTT